This T cell receptor beta chain was sequenced for a study of identical twins (dated by TCRdb to 2016 to 2017). Describing the broader study: To test whether fetal clonotypes persist, this study deep-sequenced TCR alpha and beta repertoires from monozygotic twins, from unrelated adults of various ages, and from cord blood. To rule out contamination, the twin experiments were replicated at different times with different library preparation protocols. Broader findings and caveats from the paper: Recombination models systematically underestimated out-of-frame TCR alpha sharing in monozygotic twins but agreed with sharing between unrelated individuals. Zero-insertion analyses could be partly confounded by invariant T cells such as MAIT and iNKT, although diverse VJ usage argued against such confounding for most clonotypes. Because the same donors could not be followed over many years, conclusions were based on cross-sectional statistical analysis. Compared with coincidental sharing between unrelated individuals, an excess of low generation-probability sequences was observed among out-of-frame TCR alpha sequences shared between twins. A weaker excess of twin sharing was found in beta out-of-frame sequences because the signal-to-noise ratio was lowered by fewer shared sequences. Abundant cord blood beta clonotypes carried fewer insertions; young adult naive repertoires showed a weaker similar trend, while memory repertoires showed none.

In this sample, this clonotype turned up a few times. The clone's antigen remains unknown. Base qualities are not at hand, and no much larger clone is one base apart. Germline trimming amounts to 5 bases on V and 0 bases on J, with 10 as the count of junction bases outside the gene matches. From its cysteine to its phenylalanine, the CDR3 spans 17 amino acids. Only the CDR3 region is kept as DNA, spanning 51 bases read in frame from base 1. All donors were healthy Caucasians. The twin cohort consisted of three pairs of female monozygotic twins, all aged about 18 to 30 years. Peripheral blood mononuclear cells were the source from which RNA for the TCR libraries was isolated. The library was generated by 5' RACE. Data came from an Illumina HiSeq 2000. Template switching introduced a universal primer binding site; the final cDNA contained a unique molecular identifier, enabling accurate counting of TCR cDNA molecules. Specific primers in the conserved constant-segment region were used to synthesize first-strand cDNA for the TCR alpha and beta chains. Each cDNA library was double barcoded, with a SMART-Mk sample barcode plus Illumina barcodes, to control for contamination. TruSeq adapter sequences along with Illumina sample barcodes were introduced in two successive PCR steps. Sequencing of the TCR alpha and beta cDNA libraries was done on the Illumina HiSeq platform using custom primers. The source study handled its data this way. Raw reads were processed with MiGEC to extract unique molecular identifiers, and MiXCR was used to determine CDR3 positions. For each individual, recombination models were inferred using an EM algorithm with the repgenHMM and IGoR tools. The tcR package in R was used for shared clonotype analysis, with sharing normalized by the product of cloneset sizes. To study raw recombination free of thymic and clonal selection effects, out-of-frame nonproductive sequences were analyzed. TCRdb reran the public reads through fastp at Q25 and MiXCR, keeping productive beta chains. For every CDR3 protein sequence, its rows merge into one entry that carries the most common genes and DNA. The V and J calls come from TCRdb's annotation, not from the publication. In this sample the table shows around 650,000 distinct CDR3 sequences, roughly 6.6% of which occur a single time. Together, the top ten hold about 1.6% of the sample.

This same sample was also part of a study on yellow fever vaccine responses in identical twins. According to the second study: The authors reported that the T cell response to vaccination in identical twins appeared partly convergent and partly personalized. The study precisely tracked vaccine-responding T cell clones in identical twins.

The material sequenced was PBMCs. The sequence came from a woman younger than 35 in good health. The chain couples TRBV12-3 or TRBV12-4 to TRBJ2-1; TRBD1 fits 7 bases in the junction. CDR3 sequence: CASSPPTGVNSYNEQFF. The nucleotide sequence is TGTGCCAGCAGTCCACCTACAGGGGTCAACTCCTACAATGAGCAGTTCTTC.